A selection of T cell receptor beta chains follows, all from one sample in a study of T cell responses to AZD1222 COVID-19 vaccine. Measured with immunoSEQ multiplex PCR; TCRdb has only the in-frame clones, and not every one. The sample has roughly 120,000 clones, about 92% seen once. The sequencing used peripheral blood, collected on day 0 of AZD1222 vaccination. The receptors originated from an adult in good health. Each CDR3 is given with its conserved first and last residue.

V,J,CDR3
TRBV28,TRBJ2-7,CASSRVEQYF
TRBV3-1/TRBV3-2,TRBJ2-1,CASSAGTLYNEQFF
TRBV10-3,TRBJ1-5,CATTAGQNQPQHF
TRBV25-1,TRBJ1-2,CASSQTEYGYTF
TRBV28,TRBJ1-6,CASTPGQGNSPLHF
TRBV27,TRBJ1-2,CASRRTGGMYGYTF
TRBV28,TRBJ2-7,CASSSYREVSAYEQYF
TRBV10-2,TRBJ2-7,CASASYEQYF
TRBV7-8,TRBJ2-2,CASTSGDRAFTGELFF
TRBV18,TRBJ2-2,CASSPLSERSTGELFF
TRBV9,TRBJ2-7,CASSSGQGNYEQYF
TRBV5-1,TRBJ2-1,CASSLEAYNNEQFF
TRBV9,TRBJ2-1,CASSVFEIPSGRIYEQFF
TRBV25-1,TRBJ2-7,CASSALASPPGYEQYF
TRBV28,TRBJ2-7,CASSFPGEEGYEQYF
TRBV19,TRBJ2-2,CATSDDDRSGGELFF
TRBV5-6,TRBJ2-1,CASSHTGNEQFF
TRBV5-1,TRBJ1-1,CASSRGGYGDTEAFF
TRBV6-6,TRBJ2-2,CASSYVEGTGELFF
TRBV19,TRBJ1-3,CASSTHLGIAGNTIYF
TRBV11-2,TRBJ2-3,CASSTRLAGAADTQYF
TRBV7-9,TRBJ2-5,CASSLAMGQGGETQYF
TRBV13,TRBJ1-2,CASSLRSGVNYGYTF
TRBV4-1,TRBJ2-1,CASSPSPSGGSNEQFF
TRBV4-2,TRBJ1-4,CASSRGPGTNEKLFF
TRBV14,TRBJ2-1,CASSQDRLAGRFYNEQFF
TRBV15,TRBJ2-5,CATSSGTGEKTQYF
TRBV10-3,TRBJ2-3,CAISESTGQGTDTQYF
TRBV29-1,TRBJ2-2,CSAPELEGTGELFF
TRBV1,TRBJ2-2,CTSSHGTSENTGELFF
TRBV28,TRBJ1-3,CASSWGVSGNTIYF
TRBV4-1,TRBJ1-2,CASSQVKGAGYTNYGYTF
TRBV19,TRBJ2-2,CASSTSRANTGELFF
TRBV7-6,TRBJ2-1,CASSVLTASSYNEQFF
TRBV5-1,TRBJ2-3,CASSPNLSALDTQYF
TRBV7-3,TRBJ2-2,CASSLTLTGPTGELFF
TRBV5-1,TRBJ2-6,CASSLGGGLGANVLTF
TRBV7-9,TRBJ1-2,CASSLGIGQGGYGYTF
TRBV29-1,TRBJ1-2,CSVALDGATTFNNYGYTF
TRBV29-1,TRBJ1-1,CSVYLLGVNTEAFF
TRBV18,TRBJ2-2,CASSPPSYTGELFF
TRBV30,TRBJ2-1,CAWRLAGTYNEQFF
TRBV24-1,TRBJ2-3,CATSDFTAGTGFTDTQYF
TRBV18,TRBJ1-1,CASSPGGQGIPEAFF
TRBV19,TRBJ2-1,CASSIDSTAGPTFRNEQFF
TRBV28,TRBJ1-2,CASRFRDRDGYTF
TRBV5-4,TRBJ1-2,CASSPQLGGHGYGYTF
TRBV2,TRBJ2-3,CASSLDREGMPDTQYF
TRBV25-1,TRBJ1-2,CASSEDRTYGYTF
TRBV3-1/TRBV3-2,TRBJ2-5,CASSQEGLKRETQYF
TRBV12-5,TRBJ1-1,CASAQGLNTEAFF
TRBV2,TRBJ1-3,CASSVWGRGGNTIYF